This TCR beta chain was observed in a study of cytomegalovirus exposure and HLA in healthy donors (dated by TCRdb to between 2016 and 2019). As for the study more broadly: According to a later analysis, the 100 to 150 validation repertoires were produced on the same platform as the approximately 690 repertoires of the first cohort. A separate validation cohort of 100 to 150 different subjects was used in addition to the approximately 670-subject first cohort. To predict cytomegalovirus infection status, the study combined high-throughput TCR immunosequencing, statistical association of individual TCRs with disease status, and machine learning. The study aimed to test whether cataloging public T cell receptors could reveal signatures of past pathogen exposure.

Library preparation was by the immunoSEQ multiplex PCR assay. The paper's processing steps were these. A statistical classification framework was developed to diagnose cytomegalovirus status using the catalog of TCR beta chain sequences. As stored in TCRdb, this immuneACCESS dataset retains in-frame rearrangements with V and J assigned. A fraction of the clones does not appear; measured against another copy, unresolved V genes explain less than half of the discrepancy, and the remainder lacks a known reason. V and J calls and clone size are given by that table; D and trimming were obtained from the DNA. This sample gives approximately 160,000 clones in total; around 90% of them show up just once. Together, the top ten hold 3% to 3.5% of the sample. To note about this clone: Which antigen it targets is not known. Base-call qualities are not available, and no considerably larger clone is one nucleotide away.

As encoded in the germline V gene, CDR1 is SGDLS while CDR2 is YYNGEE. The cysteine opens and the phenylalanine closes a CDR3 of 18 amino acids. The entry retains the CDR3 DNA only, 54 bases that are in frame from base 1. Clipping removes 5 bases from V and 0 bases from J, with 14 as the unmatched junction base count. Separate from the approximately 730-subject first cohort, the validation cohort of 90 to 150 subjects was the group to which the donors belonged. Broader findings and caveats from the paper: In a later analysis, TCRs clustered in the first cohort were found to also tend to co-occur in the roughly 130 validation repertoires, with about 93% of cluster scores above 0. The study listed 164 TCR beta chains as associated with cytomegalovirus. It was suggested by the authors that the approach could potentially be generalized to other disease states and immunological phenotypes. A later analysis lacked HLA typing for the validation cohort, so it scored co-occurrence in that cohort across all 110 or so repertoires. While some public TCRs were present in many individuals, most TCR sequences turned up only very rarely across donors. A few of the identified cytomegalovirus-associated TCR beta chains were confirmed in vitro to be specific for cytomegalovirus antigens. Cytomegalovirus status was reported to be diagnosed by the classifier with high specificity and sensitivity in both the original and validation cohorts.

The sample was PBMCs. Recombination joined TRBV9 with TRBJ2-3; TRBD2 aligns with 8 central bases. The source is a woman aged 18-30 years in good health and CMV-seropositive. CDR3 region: CASSNGQLAGLSTDTQYF. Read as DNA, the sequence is TGTGCCAGCAGTAACGGACAGCTAGCGGGCCTTAGCACAGATACGCAGTATTTT. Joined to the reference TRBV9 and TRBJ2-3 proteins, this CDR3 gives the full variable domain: DSGVTQTPKHLITATGQRVTLRCSPRSGDLSVYWYQQSLDQGLQFLIQYYNGEERAKGNILERFSAQQFPDLHSELNLSSLELGDSALYFCASSNGQLAGLSTDTQYFGPGTRLTVL.